This TCR beta chain was sequenced in a study of blood T cell repertoires in COVID-19. As for the study in general: Sites across the United States, Italy and Spain contributed samples from acute and convalescent COVID-19. T cells, B-cell-depleted T cells, or PBMCs supplied cDNA or gDNA.

V lost 2 bases, J lost 3 bases, and 7 bases stayed unmatched. This CDR3 contains 16 residues. The germline V gene has CDR1 SEHNR and CDR2 FQNEAQ (reference sequence). Here immunoSEQ multiplex PCR was the method, and the copy in TCRdb shows in-frame clones only, minus some. The repertoire holds 100,000 to 150,000 clones, with roughly 80% as singletons. This receptor was taken from a woman older than 75 with acute or convalescent COVID-19. Sequencing was carried out using peripheral blood. The V and J genes are TRBV7-9 and TRBJ2-7, with 10 bases fitting TRBD2. The CDR3 DNA sequence: TGTGCCAGCAGCTTATCTAGCGGGGGTACCTACTACGAGCAGTACTTC. It is translated as CASSLSSGGTYYEQYF.